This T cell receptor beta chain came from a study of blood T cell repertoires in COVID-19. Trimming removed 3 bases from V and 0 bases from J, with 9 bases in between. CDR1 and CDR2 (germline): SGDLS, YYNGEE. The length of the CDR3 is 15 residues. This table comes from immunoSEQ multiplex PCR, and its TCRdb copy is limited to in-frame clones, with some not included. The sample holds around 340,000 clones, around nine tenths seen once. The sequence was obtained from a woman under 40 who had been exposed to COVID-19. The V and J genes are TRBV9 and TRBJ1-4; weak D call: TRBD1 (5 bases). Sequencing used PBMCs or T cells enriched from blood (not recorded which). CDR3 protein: CASSGGGPTNEKLFF. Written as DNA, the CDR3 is TGTGCCAGCAGCGGCGGGGGACCAACTAATGAAAAACTGTTTTTT.